This TCR beta chain came from a study of blood T cell repertoires in COVID-19. Repertoires were generated with immunoSEQ multiplex PCR, while TCRdb's copy carries only in-frame clones and drops some. The repertoire holds roughly 300,000 clones, with around 90% as singletons. V dropped 6 bases and J dropped 4; count of bases not matched to a gene: 7. The CDR3 runs 15 residues. From germline, CDR1 is MDHEN and CDR2 SYDVKM. This chain uses TRBV28 with TRBJ2-3, with 10 positions matching TRBD1. Input material: PBMCs or T cells enriched from blood (not recorded which). This receptor was identified in a woman in her thirties who had recovered from COVID-19. The CDR3: CASSLSTGGADTQYF. In nucleotides, the CDR3 is TGTGCCAGCAGCCTGTCGACAGGGGGCGCAGATACGCAGTATTTT. The full variable domain, completed using reference TRBV28 and TRBJ2-3, is DVKVTQSSRYLVKRTGEKVFLECVQDMDHENMFWYRQDPGLGLRLIYFSYDVKMKEKGDIPEGYSVSREKKERFSLILESASTNQTSMYLCASSLSTGGADTQYFGPGTRLTVL.